This TCR beta chain was recorded in a study of blood T cells in healthy people across ages. The CDR3 totals 17 residues. Trimming cost V 5 bases and J 1 base, with 21 bases left between them. Germline V gene sequence: CDR1 LNHDA, CDR2 SQIVND (reference sequence). Combining a sample-barcoded 5' primer with a J-beta primer mix, a second PCR ran for 7 to 11 cycles. Per-sample output comprised a minimum of 3 million paired-end reads containing CDR3. TCRdb re-called the 5' RACE reads through MiXCR, storing one row per CDR3 protein. The sample contains fewer than 2,000,000 distinct CDR3 sequences, around 36% of which appear only once.

The clonotype was recovered from a woman aged 30 to 39 in good health. Sequences were obtained from blood. The V and J genes are TRBV19 and TRBJ2-7; perhaps TRBD1 as D (6 bases). Here the CDR3 reads CASSVTGQKHSSYEQYF. CDR3 nucleotide sequence: TGTGCCAGTAGTGTTACCGGACAGAAACACAGTTCCTACGAGCAGTACTTC.